The rows below give T cell receptor beta chains drawn from one sample of a study of Ad26.COV2.S vaccination and SARS-CoV-2 variants. Sequencing used immunoSEQ multiplex PCR; TCRdb keeps in-frame clones, though not all of them. This sample carries some 190,000 clones, about 83% of them seen once, and the ten largest clones take 5.5% to 6%. Sample: peripheral blood, taken after recovery from COVID-19. The receptors here all came from a human donor who had recovered from COVID-19. Both conserved end residues are part of each CDR3. A D gene is named only where the DNA matches it firmly. Only part of the rows carry a size: once, few, many, or a class if the clone is expanded.

TRBV4-2	.	TRBJ1-2	.	14	CASSQEEGNYGYTF	TGTGCCAGCAGCCAAGAGGAGGGAAACTATGGCTACACCTTC
TRBV3-1/TRBV3-2	TRBD2	TRBJ2-5	once	18	CASSHGGSSEGPQETQYF	TGTGCCAGCAGCCACGGGGGGTCTAGCGAGGGGCCCCAAGAGACCCAGTACTTC
TRBV5-6	.	TRBJ1-2	.	13	CASSFGDWGGYTF	TGTGCCAGCAGCTTCGGGGATTGGGGTGGCTACACCTTC
TRBV27	.	TRBJ2-2	.	14	CASKGHANTGELFF	TGTGCCAGCAAGGGACACGCCAACACCGGGGAGCTGTTTTTT
TRBV7-9	.	TRBJ1-5	.	13	CASSLPGNQPQHF	TGTGCCAGCAGCTTACCGGGGAATCAGCCCCAGCATTTT
TRBV29-1	TRBD2	TRBJ2-7	.	13	CSVETSGGSEQYF	TGCAGCGTGGAGACTAGCGGGGGGTCCGAGCAGTACTTC
TRBV19	TRBD1	TRBJ1-4	.	14	CASLDRGHNEKLFF	TGTGCCAGCCTTGACAGGGGGCATAATGAAAAACTGTTTTTT
TRBV5-1	.	TRBJ2-1	.	15	CASSLPPPLGNEQFF	TGCGCCAGCAGCTTGCCCCCCCCTTTGGGCAATGAGCAGTTCTTC
TRBV5-6	.	TRBJ2-7	.	11	CASSGGYEQYF	TGTGCCAGCAGCGGGGGTTACGAGCAGTACTTC
TRBV11-1	.	TRBJ2-1	.	16	CASSPLVGAGNYEQFF	TGTGCCAGCAGTCCGCTAGTGGGAGCGGGTAACTATGAGCAGTTCTTC
TRBV12-1	.	TRBJ2-5	.	14	CASSFRGSQETQYF	TGTGCCAGCAGCTTCCGGGGGAGCCAAGAGACCCAGTACTTC
TRBV6-5	.	TRBJ1-1	.	13	CASSTRVATEAFF	TGTGCCAGCAGTACCAGGGTTGCCACTGAAGCTTTCTTT
TRBV2	.	TRBJ1-1	.	11	CASSKSTEAFF	TGTGCCAGCTCAAAGTCCACTGAAGCTTTCTTT
TRBV28	.	TRBJ2-7	.	14	CASSLSHPPYEQYF	TGTGCCAGCAGTTTATCCCATCCCCCCTACGAGCAGTACTTC
TRBV15	TRBD2	TRBJ2-1	.	16	CATSRELAGVRNEQFF	TGTGCCACCAGCAGAGAGCTAGCGGGAGTTCGGAATGAGCAGTTCTTC
TRBV28	.	TRBJ2-3	.	12	CASSPHTDTQYF	TGTGCCAGCAGTCCCCACACAGATACGCAGTATTTT
TRBV6-6	TRBD2	TRBJ2-3	.	18	CASSHGTSGRTSTDTQYF	TGTGCCAGCAGTCACGGGACTAGCGGGAGGACCAGCACAGATACGCAGTATTTT
TRBV28	.	TRBJ1-1	.	12	CASSSGSTEAFF	TGTGCCAGCAGTTCCGGAAGTACTGAAGCTTTCTTT
TRBV19	.	TRBJ2-1	.	14	CASSIGRGSREQFF	TGTGCCAGTAGTATAGGAAGGGGCTCGCGTGAGCAGTTCTTC
TRBV3-1/TRBV3-2	TRBD2	TRBJ2-3	.	17	CASSPSWTSGSTDTQYF	TGTGCCAGCAGCCCGAGCTGGACTAGCGGGAGTACAGATACGCAGTATTTT
TRBV4-1	.	TRBJ2-1	.	12	CASSQEGNEQFF	TGCGCCAGCAGCCAAGAGGGTAATGAGCAGTTCTTC
TRBV20-1	.	TRBJ2-5	.	10	CSAREETQYF	TGCAGTGCTAGAGAAGAGACCCAGTACTTC
TRBV5-4	.	TRBJ1-5	once	16	CASPSPDKQFNQPQHF	TGTGCCAGCCCCTCTCCGGACAAGCAGTTCAATCAGCCCCAGCATTTT
TRBV7-9	.	TRBJ2-5	.	13	CASSSWSPETQYF	TGTGCCAGCAGCTCCTGGTCCCCGGAGACCCAGTACTTC
TRBV14	.	TRBJ2-2	once	16	CASSRIRTVSAGELFF	TGTGCCAGCAGCCGAATTCGGACAGTTAGCGCCGGGGAGCTGTTTTTT